The T cell receptor beta chain under discussion was sequenced for a study of T-cell reconstitution after alpha-beta-depleted transplantation in children. This clonotype was seen at least ten times. What it binds is not known. The V end was cut by 4 bases, the J end by 5 bases, with 9 bases between. This CDR3 spans 13 amino acids. Per the germline V gene, CDR1 is MNHEY and CDR2 is SMNVEV (reference sequence). Regarding the study as a whole: Several hundred expanded graft clones reportedly gave rise to the alpha-beta T cells present about two months after transplant. Recipient T cells and thymic progenitors that survived gave rise to the high TCRbeta diversity observed at day 60 in some patients. T-cell numbers and diversity one year post-transplant derived largely from freshly generated T cells.

It was with unique molecular identifiers that the TCRbeta library was prepared. TCRdb fed the PCR reads into MiXCR, producing one record per CDR3 protein. The sample consists of around 700,000 distinct CDR3 sequences, roughly 14% of them appearing once. The sample in question was PBMCs, obtained before TCRalphabeta/CD19-depleted stem cell transplant. This chain joins TRBV27 and TRBJ1-5, with D maybe TRBD1 (5 bases). The TCR sequence derives from a girl between 2 and 10 years old with congenital amegakaryocytic thrombocytopenia, due to receive a stem cell transplant. The CDR3 DNA reads as TGTGCCAGCAGTTGGACATCCCATCAGCCCCAGCATTTT. Translation: CASSWTSHQPQHF.